A single T cell receptor (beta chain) is shown here with its context. The antigen remains unidentified. The sample has other DNA sequences that encode this CDR3 too. Regarding donors, all were healthy bone marrow donors. CDR1 SGDLS and CDR2 YYNGEE come from the germline V gene. The CDR3 covers 13 residues. Trimming left V 1 base short and J 2 bases short, with 4 bases between. The data originate from a study of cytomegalovirus exposure and HLA in healthy donors. Primers for the PCR totalled 60 Vbeta and 13 Jbeta. TCRdb's copy holds only in-frame clones and misses some; the assay was immunoSEQ multiplex PCR. The profile shows roughly 290,000 clones, about four fifths of them singletons. Study-wide findings and caveats: A later analysis linked a missense DCLRE1C variant to TCR beta V- and J-gene trimming. Earlier analysis found most TCR beta V segments productive about 87% or about 30% of the time. Overall, approximately 150 TCR beta chains were annotated as cytomegalovirus-associated.

The sequence derives from a girl aged 2 to 9 in good health and CMV-seronegative. Sequenced input: PBMCs. The chain has TRBV9 and TRBJ1-5; D uncertain. DNA of the CDR3: TGTGCCAGCAGCGTACAGGGCAATCAGCCCCAGCATTTT. This translates into CASSVQGNQPQHF.